This section outlines one T cell receptor beta chain sequence together with its context. Its target is unknown. The sample comes from a study of shared clonotypes between healthy human individuals. Study observations and caveats: The genetic and exposure-history diversity represented was limited by few donors. Investigators collected only blood, and repertoires in tissues likely differ.

Healthy and HIV-negative, the adult donors had no recent acute infections or vaccinations. It was across several immunoSEQ plates that each subset's genomic DNA was evenly split. Clones were read by immunoSEQ multiplex PCR, and TCRdb kept only the in-frame ones, dropping some. The sample contains some 490,000 clones, 78% of which appear only once. The CDR3 covers 13 residues. The germline CDR1 and CDR2 sequences are LNHDA and SQIVND (reference sequence). V was clipped by 3 bases and J by 7 bases, with 13 bases between them. Source material: PBMCs. This rearrangement joins TRBV19 to TRBJ2-7; TRBD2 is a possible D gene (5 bases). This receptor was taken from a woman aged 40 to 50 in good health. Some clones in this sample may be carry-over from other donors' samples. Here the CDR3 reads CASSIGPSGEQYF. In nucleotides, the CDR3 is TGTGCCAGTAGTATTGGACCGTCGGGGGAGCAGTACTTC.